Listed here are 22 T cell receptor beta chains from one sample, sequenced in a study of blood T cell repertoires in COVID-19. Sequenced by immunoSEQ multiplex PCR; TCRdb stores in-frame clones only, minus some. The table shows around 200,000 clones, with 80% to 90% occurring only once. The source material was PBMCs or T cells enriched from blood (not recorded which). These receptors came from a man aged 30 to 45 who had recovered from COVID-19.

The chain recombines TRBV12-3 or TRBV12-4 with TRBJ2-1; 10 bases map to TRBD1. Trimming took 8 bases from V and 10 from J; bases not matched to a gene: 8. The CDR3 loop spans 13 amino acids. CDR3 region: CASQGQGRSEQFF. CDR3 DNA sequence: TGTGCCAGCCAGGGACAGGGGAGAAGCGAGCAGTTCTTC.

The chain joins TRBV11-2 to TRBJ1-2, with 7 bases lining up with TRBD1. This CDR3 region has 13 residues. V gave up 7 bases and J gave up 3 bases; unmatched junction bases: 5. Germline values: CDR1 SGHAT, CDR2 FQNNGV. The CDR3 protein is CASTGQADYGYTF. CDR3 nucleotide sequence: TGTGCCAGCACAGGACAGGCCGACTATGGCTACACCTTC.

This chain links TRBV6-5 with TRBJ2-1; a possible D gene is TRBD1 (5 bases). The germline V gene encodes CDR1 MNHEY and CDR2 SVGAGI. The CDR3 totals 15 residues. V was clipped by 7 bases and J by 1 base, with 14 bases between them. The CDR3: CASTPGLWSYNEQFF. Written as DNA, the CDR3 is TGTGCCAGCACCCCAGGGTTATGGTCCTACAATGAGCAGTTCTTC.

This clone came up once. Here the CDR3 DNA reads TGTGCCAGCAGCCCAGGGACTAGCACAGATACGCAGTATTTT. It specifies CASSPGTSTDTQYF. The chain recombines TRBV5-4 with TRBJ2-3; weak D call: TRBD2 (6 bases). From germline, CDR1 is SGHNT and CDR2 YYREEE (reference sequence). The CDR3 is 14 amino acids. Deletions cut 4 bases from V and 0 bases from J, with 9 bases between.

The rearrangement uses TRBV29-1 and TRBJ1-2, with a tentative D call TRBD1 (5 bases). The germline gives CDR1 SQVTM, CDR2 ANQGSEA. The V end was cut by 4 bases, the J end by 5 bases, with 11 bases between. This CDR3 region has 12 residues. The CDR3 DNA is TGCAGCGTTGTAGAGACAGATTATGGCTACACCTTC. Translation: CSVVETDYGYTF.

V is TRBV29-1 and J is TRBJ2-1; D possibly corresponds to TRBD2 (6 bases). V lost 7 bases and J 7 bases, leaving 11 bases between the germline ends. From germline, CDR1 is SQVTM and CDR2 ANQGSEA. The CDR3 runs 11 residues. The CDR3 sequence is CSAERGNEQFF. The CDR3 coding sequence is TGCAGCGCAGAACGGGGGAATGAGCAGTTCTTC.

The V gene is TRBV30, the J gene TRBJ1-2, with 9 nucleotides matching TRBD1. V lost 3 bases to trimming and J lost 10 bases; unmatched junction nucleotides: 6. This CDR3 has 12 residues. Germline CDR1 reads GTSNPN; CDR2 reads SVGIG (reference sequence). CDR3 in DNA: TGTGCCTGGAGCGGGACAGGGATTGACTACACCTTC. Its translation is CAWSGTGIDYTF.

The rearrangement uses TRBV11-3 and TRBJ2-2, with TRBD1 identical over 10 bases. CDR1 is SGHNT and CDR2 is YENEEA in the germline V gene. CDR3 length equals 16 residues. The V segment lost 5 bases and the J segment 4 bases; nucleotides outside the gene matches: 7. The CDR3 DNA sequence: TGTGCCAGCAGCCAAAGACAGGGGGCGGGCACCGGGGAGCTGTTTTTT. Its translation is CASSQRQGAGTGELFF. Full variable domain (remainder filled in from reference TRBV11-3 and TRBJ2-2): EAGVVQSPRYKIIEKKQPVAFWCNPISGHNTLYWYLQNLGQGPELLIRYENEEAVDDSQLPKDRFSAERLKGVDSTLKIQPAELGDSAVYLCASSQRQGAGTGELFFGEGSRLTVL.

The rearrangement joins TRBV19 to TRBJ1-2; D is perhaps TRBD1 (6 bases). Per the germline V gene, CDR1 is LNHDA and CDR2 is SQIVND (reference sequence). The CDR3 spans 13 residues. Deletions cut 6 bases from V and 3 bases from J, with 11 bases between. This chain's CDR3 is CASRQGQYYGYTF. The CDR3 DNA follows: TGTGCCAGTAGACAGGGCCAGTACTATGGCTACACCTTC.

The chain links TRBV13 to TRBJ2-3, with 8 bases aligning to TRBD2. Germline CDR1 reads PRHDT; CDR2 reads FYEKMQ (reference sequence). Germline trimming cut 5 bases from V and 1 base from J; bases unmatched to any gene: 5. This CDR3 is built from 15 residues. The CDR3 sequence is CASSPGGGRTDTQYF. Written as DNA, the CDR3 is TGTGCCAGCAGCCCCGGGGGGGGACGCACAGATACGCAGTATTTT.

The chain links TRBV28 to TRBJ2-3, with D possibly being TRBD1 (5 bases). V lost 2 bases to trimming and J lost 0 bases, with 21 bases between them. The germline CDR1 and CDR2 sequences are MDHEN and SYDVKM. The CDR3 consists of 19 residues. DNA for the CDR3: TGTGCCAGCAGTTTACGGCAGAGACAGCTTACCTCTAGCACAGATACGCAGTATTTT. It specifies CASSLRQRQLTSSTDTQYF.

This chain links TRBV29-1 with TRBJ2-5; 8 nucleotides agree with TRBD1. V shed 8 bases, J shed 5 bases, and the junction held 7 bases outside the gene matches. The CDR3 spans 12 residues. Germline values: CDR1 SQVTM, CDR2 ANQGSEA. As DNA, the CDR3 is TGCAGCACGGGACAGGACGGGGAGACCCAGTACTTC. Translation gives CSTGQDGETQYF. Using reference TRBV29-1 and TRBJ2-5 for the parts outside the CDR3, the full variable domain is SAVISQKPSRDICQRGTSLTIQCQVDSQVTMMFWYRQQPGQSLTLIATANQGSEATYESGFVIDKFPISRPNLTFSTLTVSNMSPEDSSIYLCSTGQDGETQYFGPGTRLLVL.

The rearrangement joins TRBV9 to TRBJ1-2, with D possibly being TRBD1 (5 bases). There are 13 residues in the CDR3. Trimming removed 7 bases from V and 0 bases from J, with 10 bases in between. The germline V gene has CDR1 SGDLS and CDR2 YYNGEE. The CDR3 region is CASGGSANYGYTF. In DNA, the CDR3 is TGTGCCAGCGGGGGGAGCGCTAACTATGGCTACACCTTC.

The chain links TRBV18 to TRBJ2-1, with D unresolved. CDR1 is KGHSH and CDR2 is LQKENI in the germline V gene. The CDR3 loop spans 15 amino acids. V lost 4 bases and J lost 5, with 15 bases in between. The CDR3 region is CASSRLEVLDNEQFF. CDR3 bases: TGTGCCAGCTCACGCCTAGAGGTGTTGGACAATGAGCAGTTCTTC.

The chain couples TRBV29-1 to TRBJ1-2; no clear D. Germline CDR1 SQVTM, CDR2 ANQGSEA. This CDR3 has 17 residues. V was clipped by 0 bases and J by 0 bases, with 17 bases between them. The CDR3 here is CSVEDLMSGKPNYGYTF. CDR3 nucleotide sequence: TGCAGCGTTGAAGATCTTATGTCGGGGAAACCTAACTATGGCTACACCTTC.

The chain employs TRBV27 and TRBJ1-5; the D gene is possibly TRBD1 (6 bases). The V gene's germline CDR1 is MNHEY and CDR2 SMNVEV (reference sequence). The ends were cut back, 6 bases at V and 3 bases at J, with 15 bases in the middle. The CDR3 is made up of 15 amino acids. For the CDR3, the DNA is TGTGCCAGCAGCCCTACAGGGTATAACAATCAGCCCCAGCATTTT. Protein sequence: CASSPTGYNNQPQHF.

V and J are TRBV7-8 and TRBJ2-1, with no clear D. Germline V gene lookup returns CDR1 SGHVS and CDR2 FQNEAQ. This CDR3 spans 16 amino acids. Deletions cut 5 bases from V and 9 bases from J, with 23 bases between. The CDR3: CASSDERSASVFEQFF. CDR3 coding DNA: TGTGCCAGCAGCGATGAGAGGTCGGCCAGCGTATTTGAGCAGTTCTTC.

The chain has TRBV11-3 and TRBJ2-1; 9 bases agree with TRBD2. Trimming took 2 bases from V and 8 from J; bases not matched to a gene: 13. The germline gives CDR1 SGHNT, CDR2 YENEEA. The CDR3 covers 17 residues. The CDR3 protein is CASSLRLGGGAEDEQFF. In nucleotides, the CDR3 is TGTGCCAGCAGCTTAAGGCTTGGCGGGGGGGCAGAAGATGAGCAGTTCTTC.

V gene TRBV29-1 combines with J gene TRBJ1-2; 9 nucleotides line up with TRBD1. J gave up 2 bases and V 3 bases, and 7 bases lay outside the gene matches. In germline, CDR1 is SQVTM, CDR2 ANQGSEA. The CDR3 runs 15 residues. CDR3 residues: CSVEGTGQGNYGYTF. The CDR3 DNA is TGCAGCGTTGAGGGGACGGGACAGGGAAACTATGGCTACACCTTC. Variable domain in full (rest from reference TRBV29-1 and TRBJ1-2): SAVISQKPSRDICQRGTSLTIQCQVDSQVTMMFWYRQQPGQSLTLIATANQGSEATYESGFVIDKFPISRPNLTFSTLTVSNMSPEDSSIYLCSVEGTGQGNYGYTFGSGTRLTVV.

This clone turned up a few times. The chain has TRBV7-9 and TRBJ2-1; D might be TRBD2 (7 bases). Germline V gene sequence: CDR1 SEHNR, CDR2 FQNEAQ (reference sequence). The CDR3 sequence is 13 residues long. The CDR3 nucleotides are TGTGCTACTGCGGGGGCTAACTACAATGAGCAGTTCTTC. Its protein is CATAGANYNEQFF.

The chain has TRBV15 and TRBJ2-3, with a tentative D call TRBD2 (6 bases). This CDR3 is built from 14 residues. Per germline, CDR1 LNHNV and CDR2 YYDKDF (reference sequence). V lost 6 bases and J lost 1, with 11 bases in between. CDR3 bases: TGTGCCACCAGTTTCATAGCGGGCACAGATACGCAGTATTTT. Its translation: CATSFIAGTDTQYF.

This clone showed up just once. The rearrangement joins TRBV25-1 to TRBJ1-1; D is possibly TRBD1 (5 bases). Germline CDR1 is MGHDK and CDR2 is SYGVNS. The ends were cut back, 5 bases at V and 4 bases at J, with 11 bases in the middle. The CDR3 contains 13 residues. The CDR3: CASSTDSPTEAFF. For the CDR3, the DNA is TGTGCCAGCAGTACAGACAGCCCCACTGAAGCTTTCTTT.